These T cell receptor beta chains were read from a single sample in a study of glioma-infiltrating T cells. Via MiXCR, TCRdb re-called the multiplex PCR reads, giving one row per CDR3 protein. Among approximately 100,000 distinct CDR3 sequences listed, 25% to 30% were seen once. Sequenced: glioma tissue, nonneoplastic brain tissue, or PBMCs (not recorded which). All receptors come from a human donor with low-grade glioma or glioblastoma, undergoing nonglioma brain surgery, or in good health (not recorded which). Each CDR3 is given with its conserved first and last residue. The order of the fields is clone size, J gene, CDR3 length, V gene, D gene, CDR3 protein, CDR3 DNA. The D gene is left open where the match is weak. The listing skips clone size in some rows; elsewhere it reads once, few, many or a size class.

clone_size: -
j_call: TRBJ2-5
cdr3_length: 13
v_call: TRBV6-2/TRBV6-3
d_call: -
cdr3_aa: CASSYVGKETQYF
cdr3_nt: TGTGCCAGCAGTTACGTAGGGAAAGAGACCCAGTACTTC

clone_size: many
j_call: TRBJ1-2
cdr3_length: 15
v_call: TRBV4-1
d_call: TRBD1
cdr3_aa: CASSHGTGGHYGYTF
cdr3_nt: TGCGCCAGCAGCCACGGGACAGGGGGCCACTATGGCTACACCTTC

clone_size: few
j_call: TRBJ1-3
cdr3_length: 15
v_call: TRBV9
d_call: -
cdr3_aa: CASSVEGSSGNTIYF
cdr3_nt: TGTGCCAGCAGCGTAGAGGGAAGCTCTGGAAACACCATATATTTT

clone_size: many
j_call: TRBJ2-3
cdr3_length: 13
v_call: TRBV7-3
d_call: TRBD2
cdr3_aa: CASRLAVGDTQYF
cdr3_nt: TGTGCCAGCCGCCTAGCGGTCGGAGATACGCAGTATTTT

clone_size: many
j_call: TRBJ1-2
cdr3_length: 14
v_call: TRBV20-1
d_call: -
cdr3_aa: CSARGPGAEYGYTF
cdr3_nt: TGCAGTGCTAGGGGGCCGGGGGCGGAGTATGGCTACACCTTC

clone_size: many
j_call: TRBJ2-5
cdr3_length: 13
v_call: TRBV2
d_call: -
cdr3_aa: CASSEGVLQTQYF
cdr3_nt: TGTGCCAGCAGTGAAGGGGTTTTGCAGACCCAGTACTTC

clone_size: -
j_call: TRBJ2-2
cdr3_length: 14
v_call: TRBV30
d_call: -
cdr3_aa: CARLDMRNTGELFF
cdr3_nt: TGTGCCAGGTTAGATATGAGGAACACCGGGGAGCTGTTTTTT

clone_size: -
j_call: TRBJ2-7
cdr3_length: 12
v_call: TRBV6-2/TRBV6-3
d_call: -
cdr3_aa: CASKLSSYEQYF
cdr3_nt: TGTGCCAGTAAGCTGAGCTCCTACGAGCAGTACTTC

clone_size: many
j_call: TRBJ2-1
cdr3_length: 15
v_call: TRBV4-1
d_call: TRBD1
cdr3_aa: CASSQGDRAYNEQFF
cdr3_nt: TGCGCCAGCAGCCAAGGGGACAGGGCCTACAATGAGCAGTTCTTC

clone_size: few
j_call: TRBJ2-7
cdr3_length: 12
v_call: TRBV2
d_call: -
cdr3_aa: CASSGISYEQYF
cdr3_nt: TGTGCCAGCAGTGGCATCTCCTACGAGCAGTACTTC

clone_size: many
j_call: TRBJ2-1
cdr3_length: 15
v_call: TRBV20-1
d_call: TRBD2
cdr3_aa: CSARKAGGPYNEQFF
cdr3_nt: TGCAGTGCTAGAAAGGCGGGAGGGCCGTACAATGAGCAGTTCTTC

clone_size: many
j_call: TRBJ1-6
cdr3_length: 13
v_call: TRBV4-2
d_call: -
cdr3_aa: CASSQSTRSPLHF
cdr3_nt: TGTGCCAGCAGCCAAAGTACCCGCTCACCCCTCCACTTT

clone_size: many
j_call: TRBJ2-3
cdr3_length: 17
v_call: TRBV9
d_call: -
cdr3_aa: CASSSKIRGSQEGTQYF
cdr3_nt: TGTGCCAGCAGCTCCAAGATAAGGGGATCCCAGGAGGGTACGCAGTATTTT

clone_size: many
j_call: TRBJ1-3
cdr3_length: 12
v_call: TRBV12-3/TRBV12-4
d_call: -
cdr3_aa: CASSLTRNTIYF
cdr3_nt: TGTGCCAGCAGTCTGACTCGAAACACCATATATTTT

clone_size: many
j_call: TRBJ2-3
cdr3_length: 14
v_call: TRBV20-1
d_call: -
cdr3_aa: CSAPPRGDTDTQYF
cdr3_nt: TGCAGTGCCCCTCCCCGGGGAGACACAGATACGCAGTATTTT

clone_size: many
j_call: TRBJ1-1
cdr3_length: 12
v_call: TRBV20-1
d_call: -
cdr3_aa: CSARTQNTEAFF
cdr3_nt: TGCAGTGCTCGAACCCAGAACACTGAAGCTTTCTTT

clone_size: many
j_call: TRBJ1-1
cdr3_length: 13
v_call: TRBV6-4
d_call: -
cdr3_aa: CASSLTPRTEAFF
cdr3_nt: TGTGCCAGCAGTCTCACCCCGAGAACTGAAGCTTTCTTT

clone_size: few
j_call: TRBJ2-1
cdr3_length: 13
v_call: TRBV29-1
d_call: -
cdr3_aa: CSVTDQRRNGQFF
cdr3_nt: TGCAGCGTAACAGACCAACGGAGGAATGGGCAGTTCTTC

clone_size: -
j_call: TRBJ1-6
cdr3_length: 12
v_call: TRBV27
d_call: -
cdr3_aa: CASLTYNSPLHF
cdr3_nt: TGTGCCAGTTTAACCTATAATTCACCCCTCCACTTT

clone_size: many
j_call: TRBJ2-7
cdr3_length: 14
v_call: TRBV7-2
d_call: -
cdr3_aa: CASSPEPRIYEQYF
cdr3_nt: TGTGCCAGCAGCCCAGAACCTCGTATCTACGAGCAGTACTTC

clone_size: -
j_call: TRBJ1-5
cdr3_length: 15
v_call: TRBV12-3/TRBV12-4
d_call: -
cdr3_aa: CASSPGDIGNQPQHF
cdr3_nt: TGTGCCAGCAGTCCGGGGGACATTGGCAATCAGCCCCAGCATTTT

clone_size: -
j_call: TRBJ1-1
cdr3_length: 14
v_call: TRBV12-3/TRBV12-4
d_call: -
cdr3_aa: CASSTPLGGTEAFF
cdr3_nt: TGTGCCAGCAGTACCCCATTGGGGGGGACTGAAGCTTTCTTT

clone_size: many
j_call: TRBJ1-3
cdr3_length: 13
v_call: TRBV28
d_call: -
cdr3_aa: CASQQAGGNTIYF
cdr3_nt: TGTGCCAGTCAACAGGCGGGGGGAAACACCATATATTTT